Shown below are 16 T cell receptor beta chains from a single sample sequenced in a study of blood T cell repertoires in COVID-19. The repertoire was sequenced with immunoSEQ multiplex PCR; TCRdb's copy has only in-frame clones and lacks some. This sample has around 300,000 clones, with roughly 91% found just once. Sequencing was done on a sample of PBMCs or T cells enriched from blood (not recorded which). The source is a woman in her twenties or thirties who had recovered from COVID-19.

This CDR3 is CSAARGSGGTEAFF. The CDR3 DNA reads TGCAGCGCCGCGAGAGGGTCAGGCGGCACTGAAGCTTTCTTT. The chain employs TRBV29-1 and TRBJ1-1; D ambiguous. The CDR3 runs 14 residues. V lost 7 bases, J lost 4 bases, and 19 bases lay in between. Germline V gene sequence: CDR1 SQVTM, CDR2 ANQGSEA.

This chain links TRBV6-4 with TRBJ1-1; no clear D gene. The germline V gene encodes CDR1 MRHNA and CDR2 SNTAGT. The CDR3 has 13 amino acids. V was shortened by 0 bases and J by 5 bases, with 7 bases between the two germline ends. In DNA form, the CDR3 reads TGTGCCAGCAGTGACTCGAGAGGGACTGAAGCTTTCTTT. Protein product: CASSDSRGTEAFF.

CDR3 nucleotide sequence: TGTGCCAGCAGCCGGGGGGGCGGCCATCAGCCCCAGCATTTT. It specifies CASSRGGGHQPQHF. This sequence joins TRBV5-6 and TRBJ1-5; possibly TRBD1 for D (6 bases). This CDR3 has 14 residues. V lost 4 bases, J lost 5 bases, and 13 bases lay in between. Germline V lookup: CDR1 SGHDT, CDR2 YYEEEE.

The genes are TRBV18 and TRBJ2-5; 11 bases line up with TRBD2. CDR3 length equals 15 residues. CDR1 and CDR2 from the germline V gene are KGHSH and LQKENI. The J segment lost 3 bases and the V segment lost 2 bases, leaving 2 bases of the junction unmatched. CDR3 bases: TGTGCCAGCTCACCAGAACTAGCGGGGGAAGAGACCCAGTACTTC. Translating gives CASSPELAGEETQYF.

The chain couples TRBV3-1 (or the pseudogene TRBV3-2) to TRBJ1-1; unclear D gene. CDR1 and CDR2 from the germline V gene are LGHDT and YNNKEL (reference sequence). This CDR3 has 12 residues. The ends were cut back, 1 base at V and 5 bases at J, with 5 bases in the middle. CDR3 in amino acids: CASSQGVTEAFF. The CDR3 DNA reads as TGTGCCAGCAGCCAAGGCGTGACTGAAGCTTTCTTT.

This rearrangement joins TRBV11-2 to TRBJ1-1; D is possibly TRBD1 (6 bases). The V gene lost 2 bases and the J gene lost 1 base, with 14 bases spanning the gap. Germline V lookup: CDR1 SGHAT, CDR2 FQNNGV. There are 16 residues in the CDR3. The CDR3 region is CASSLWAGAANTEAFF. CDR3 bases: TGTGCCAGCAGCTTATGGGCAGGGGCCGCGAACACTGAAGCTTTCTTT.

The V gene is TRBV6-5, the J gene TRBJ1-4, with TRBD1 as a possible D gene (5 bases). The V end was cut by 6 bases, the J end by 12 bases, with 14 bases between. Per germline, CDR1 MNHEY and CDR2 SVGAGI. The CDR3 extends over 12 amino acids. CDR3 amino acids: CASRHASGELFF. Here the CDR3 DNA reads TGTGCCAGCAGACACGCCTCGGGGGAACTGTTTTTT.

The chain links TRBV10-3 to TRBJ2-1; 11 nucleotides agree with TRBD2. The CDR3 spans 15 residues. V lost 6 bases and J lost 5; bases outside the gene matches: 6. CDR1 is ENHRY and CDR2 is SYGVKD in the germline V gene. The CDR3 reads CAISHLLAGDNEQFF. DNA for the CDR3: TGTGCCATCAGCCACTTACTAGCGGGAGACAATGAGCAGTTCTTC.

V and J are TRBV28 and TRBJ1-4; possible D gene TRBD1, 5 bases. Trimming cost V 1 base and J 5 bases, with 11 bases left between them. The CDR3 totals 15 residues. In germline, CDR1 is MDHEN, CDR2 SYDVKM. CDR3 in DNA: TGTGCCAGCAGTTTATCTGGGGGGGGGAATGAAAAACTGTTTTTT. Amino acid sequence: CASSLSGGGNEKLFF.

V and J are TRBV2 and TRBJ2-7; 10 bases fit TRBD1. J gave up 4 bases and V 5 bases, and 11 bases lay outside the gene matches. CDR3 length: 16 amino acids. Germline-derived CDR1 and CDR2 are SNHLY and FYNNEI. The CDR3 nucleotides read TGTGCCAGCAGTAGACAGGGGGCCGCTGTCAGTTACGAGCAGTACTTC. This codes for CASSRQGAAVSYEQYF.

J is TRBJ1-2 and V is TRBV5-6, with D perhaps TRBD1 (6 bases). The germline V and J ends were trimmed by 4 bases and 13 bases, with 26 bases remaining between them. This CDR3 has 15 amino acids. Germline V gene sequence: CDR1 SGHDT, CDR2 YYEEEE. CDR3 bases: TGTGCCAGCAGCCCGGTGGGGGCACGAGGCGCTTCCTTCACCTTC. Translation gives CASSPVGARGASFTF.

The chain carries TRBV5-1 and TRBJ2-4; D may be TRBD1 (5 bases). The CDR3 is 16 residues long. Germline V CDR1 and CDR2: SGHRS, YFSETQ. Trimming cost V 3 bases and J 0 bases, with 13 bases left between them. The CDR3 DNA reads TGCGCCAGCAGCTCGCACTTGGGGCTAGCCAAAAACATTCAGTACTTC. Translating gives CASSSHLGLAKNIQYF.

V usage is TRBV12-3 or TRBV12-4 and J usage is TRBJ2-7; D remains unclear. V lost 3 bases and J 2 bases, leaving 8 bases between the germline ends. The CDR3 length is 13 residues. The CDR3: CASSFGSTYEQYF. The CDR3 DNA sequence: TGTGCCAGCAGTTTCGGGTCAACCTACGAGCAGTACTTC.

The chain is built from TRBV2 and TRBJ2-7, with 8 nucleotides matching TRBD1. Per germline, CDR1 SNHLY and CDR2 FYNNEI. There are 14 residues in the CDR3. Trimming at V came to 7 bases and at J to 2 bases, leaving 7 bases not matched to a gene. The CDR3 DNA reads TGTGCCAGCACTGGACAGGGCCTCACCTACGAGCAGTACTTC. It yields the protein CASTGQGLTYEQYF.

The CDR3 region has the DNA TGTGCCACCCGGCGACCCAGAACCGGGACAGGGAGCCAAGACACTGAAGCTTTCTTT. It is translated as CATRRPRTGTGSQDTEAFF. The chain has TRBV19 and TRBJ1-1, with 9 bases lining up with TRBD1. The CDR3 contains 19 residues. V trimming: 10 bases; J trimming: 3 bases; junction bases outside the gene matches: 24. CDR1 is LNHDA, CDR2 SQIVND, per germline (reference sequence).

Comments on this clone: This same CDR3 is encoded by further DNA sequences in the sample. CDR3 sequence (DNA): TGTGCCAGCAGCGTAGTAGGGGCGAACACTGAAGCTTTCTTT. Translating it yields CASSVVGANTEAFF. V usage is TRBV9 and J usage is TRBJ1-1; D perhaps matches TRBD1 (5 bases). With 0 bases removed from V and 1 base from J, the gap between germline ends came to 7 bases. Germline V gene data show CDR1 as SGDLS and CDR2 as YYNGEE. The CDR3 is 14 residues long.